These 13 T cell receptor beta chains originate from one sample sequenced in a study of technical replicates of blood from several donors. Using immunoSEQ multiplex PCR, the repertoire was profiled, and TCRdb retains in-frame clones only, with some absent. The sample yields approximately 70,000 clones, nearly 98% seen once. Sequenced input: T cells isolated from PBMCs. Receptors were obtained from a human donor in good health.

This rearrangement joins TRBV19 to TRBJ1-2; a weak D match, TRBD1 (5 bases). The germline V gene encodes CDR1 LNHDA and CDR2 SQIVND (reference sequence). The CDR3 has 14 residues. V was cut by 3 bases and J by 8 bases, with 16 bases left in between. Here the CDR3 reads CASSMGGETEGYTF. Here the CDR3 DNA reads TGTGCCAGTAGTATGGGGGGTGAAACGGAAGGCTACACCTTC. Based on the CDR3 plus reference TRBV19 and TRBJ1-2, the full variable domain is DGGITQSPKYLFRKEGQNVTLSCEQNLNHDAMYWYRQDPGQGLRLIYYSQIVNDFQKGDIAEGYSVSREKKESFPLTVTSAQKNPTAFYLCASSMGGETEGYTFGSGTRLTVV.

CDR3 in DNA: TGTGCCAGCAGCAGCGCGGGGCCGGCCAATGAGCAGTTCTTC. This codes for CASSSAGPANEQFF. The gene calls are TRBV7-3 and TRBJ2-1, with D perhaps matching TRBD2 (6 bases). The CDR3 has 14 amino acids. Between the trimmed V and J ends, which lost 5 bases and 6 bases, there was a span of 14 bases. Germline lookup yields CDR1 SGHTA and CDR2 FQGTGA.

The chain links TRBV7-3 to TRBJ2-5; TRBD2 matches at 11 bases. The junction had 0 bases not matched to a gene; V was cut back by 3 bases and J by 3 bases. Germline V gene data show CDR1 as SGHTA and CDR2 as FQGTGA. This CDR3 spans 14 amino acids. Here the CDR3 reads CASSLGLAEETQYF. The DNA for the CDR3 is TGTGCCAGCAGCTTGGGACTAGCGGAAGAGACCCAGTACTTC.

V is TRBV30 and J is TRBJ1-2; 7 nucleotides line up with TRBD1. The junction had 2 bases not matched to a gene; V was cut back by 0 bases and J by 4 bases. CDR1 is GTSNPN, CDR2 SVGIG, per germline (reference sequence). CDR3 length: 13 amino acids. As DNA, the CDR3 is TGTGCCTGGAGTGTTGGGACAGCCTATGGCTACACCTTC. Protein: CAWSVGTAYGYTF.

This sequence joins TRBV4-1 and TRBJ2-5, with TRBD2 identical over 10 bases. The germline V gene has CDR1 MGHRA and CDR2 YSYEKL. CDR3 length: 18 amino acids. With 1 base clipped from V and 4 bases from J, the junction kept 12 bases outside the gene matches. The CDR3: CASSQVPYLAGVGETQYF. The DNA of the CDR3 is TGCGCCAGCAGCCAAGTCCCCTACCTAGCGGGAGTTGGAGAGACCCAGTACTTC.

The chain recombines TRBV6-1 with TRBJ1-1, with no clear D. The CDR3 is 13 residues long. Trimming took 5 bases from V and 1 from J, leaving 8 bases between them. The V gene's germline CDR1 is MNHNS and CDR2 SASEGT. CDR3 protein: CASSQTPNTEAFF. The CDR3 DNA sequence: TGTGCCAGCAGTCAAACACCGAACACTGAAGCTTTCTTT.

This clone was detected once. The CDR3 DNA sequence: TGTGCCAGCAGGGGCACCATAGAGACCCAGTACTTC. As protein: CASRGTIETQYF. J is TRBJ2-5 and V is TRBV2; no clear D gene. The V end was cut by 6 bases, the J end by 4 bases, with 9 bases between. The CDR3 sequence is 12 residues long. In germline, CDR1 is SNHLY, CDR2 FYNNEI.

This chain joins TRBV29-1 and TRBJ2-4; 11 bases match TRBD2. The CDR3 totals 16 residues. Germline V CDR1 and CDR2: SQVTM, ANQGSEA. The V gene end was trimmed by 6 bases and the J gene end by 6 bases; junction bases not matched to a gene: 13. CDR3 region: CSVRGGSGLAVNIQYF. For the CDR3, the DNA is TGCAGCGTCCGCGGAGGGTCGGGACTAGCGGTAAACATTCAGTACTTC.

The V call is TRBV4-1, the J call TRBJ2-2; no clear D gene. The V end lost 2 bases, the J end lost 5 bases, and 6 bases lay between the germline ends. The germline gives CDR1 MGHRA, CDR2 YSYEKL. The CDR3 sequence is 13 residues long. The CDR3 region is CASSQTGTGELFF. The CDR3 bases are TGCGCCAGCAGCCAAACCGGGACCGGGGAGCTGTTTTTT.

The chain combines TRBV2 with TRBJ2-1; 10 positions agree with TRBD2. V trimming: 3 bases; J trimming: 3 bases; junction bases outside the gene matches: 5. This CDR3 contains 16 residues. Germline CDR1 reads SNHLY; CDR2 reads FYNNEI. In DNA form, the CDR3 reads TGTGCCAGCAGTGATCTAGCGGGAGTCAACTACAATGAGCAGTTCTTC. Protein sequence: CASSDLAGVNYNEQFF. The complete variable domain, with remaining parts taken from reference TRBV2 and TRBJ2-1, reads EPEVTQTPSHQVTQMGQEVILRCVPISNHLYFYWYRQILGQKVEFLVSFYNNEISEKSEIFDDQFSVERPDGSNFTLKIRSTKLEDSAMYFCASSDLAGVNYNEQFFGPGTRLTVL.

This rearrangement joins TRBV2 to TRBJ2-7; TRBD1 matches 9 bases. Losses at the gene ends were 7 bases for V and 4 bases for J; bases not matched to a gene: 8. Per germline, CDR1 SNHLY and CDR2 FYNNEI. This CDR3 spans 14 amino acids. The CDR3 spells CASKVTGGRYEQYF. The CDR3 nucleotides are TGTGCCAGCAAGGTTACAGGGGGCCGGTACGAGCAGTACTTC.

This chain uses TRBV28 with TRBJ1-5, with unresolved D. The CDR3 spans 12 residues. Germline-derived CDR1 and CDR2 are MDHEN and SYDVKM. V lost 7 bases to trimming and J lost 8 bases, with 12 bases between them. DNA for the CDR3: TGTGCCAGCATTTCCAGCGGGGAGCCCCAGCATTTT. Residues: CASISSGEPQHF.

This rearrangement joins TRBV5-1 to TRBJ2-1, with 12 bases aligning to TRBD2. J lost 5 bases, V lost 3 bases, and 6 bases had no gene match. The CDR3 is 16 amino acids. CDR1 SGHRS and CDR2 YFSETQ come from the germline V gene. The CDR3 here is CASSWTSGKMDNEQFF. The CDR3 DNA follows: TGCGCCAGCAGCTGGACTAGCGGGAAAATGGACAATGAGCAGTTCTTC. The whole variable domain, remainder taken from reference TRBV5-1 and TRBJ2-1, is KAGVTQTPRYLIKTRGQQVTLSCSPISGHRSVSWYQQTPGQGLQFLFEYFSETQRNKGNFPGRFSGRQFSNSRSEMNVSTLELGDSALYLCASSWTSGKMDNEQFFGPGTRLTVL.